This T cell receptor (beta chain) was sequenced during a study of T cells after yellow fever vaccination. On the study more broadly: SMART-Seq v4 Ultra Low Input prepared the low-cell-number fractions.

Broader study findings: Among all clonotypes, a small share was observed in both CD4 and CD8 compartments. Most clones from primary vaccination resurfaced after the booster (around 97% CD4, around 90% CD8).

The TCR cDNA carried a universal primer site and UMIs from 5'RACE template switching. TCRdb processed the 5' RACE reads anew with MiXCR; each CDR3 protein has one entry. This table has around 360,000 distinct CDR3 sequences, 11% appearing once. Regarding this clonotype: Its antigen remains unidentified.

The source material was PBMCs, sampled on the day of the first yellow fever vaccination. This sequence originates from a man aged 18 to 35 who received the YFV17D yellow fever vaccine.

CDR3 protein: CASSPWPLDGYTF. The CDR3 region has the DNA TGTGCCAGCAGTCCTTGGCCCTTGGATGGCTACACCTTC. The chain uses TRBV6-1 and TRBJ1-2; D not certain. Germline loops: CDR1 MNHNS, CDR2 SASEGT. CDR3 length: 13 residues. Trimming removed 5 bases from V and 6 bases from J, with 13 bases in between.